The 31 T cell receptor beta chains given below trace back to one sample, sequenced in a study of cytomegalovirus exposure and HLA in healthy donors. Primers for the PCR totalled 60 Vbeta and 13 Jbeta. Libraries were prepared by immunoSEQ multiplex PCR; TCRdb keeps only in-frame clonotypes and omits some of them. This table lists fewer than 30,000 clones. Sequencing was done on a sample of PBMCs. The receptors shown here come from a man under 40 in good health and CMV-seronegative.

This rearrangement joins TRBV9 to TRBJ2-1, with 13 bases lining up with TRBD2. The CDR3 loop spans 15 amino acids. Looked up from germline, CDR1 is SGDLS and CDR2 is YYNGEE. V was clipped by 4 bases and J by 10 bases; unmatched bases: 8. As DNA, the CDR3 is TGTGCCAGCAGCACCCGGACTAGCGGGAGCGGGGAGCAGTTCTTC. Amino acids: CASSTRTSGSGEQFF.

V and J are TRBV9 and TRBJ2-7, with 10 bases fitting TRBD1. The V gene's germline CDR1 is SGDLS and CDR2 YYNGEE. After removal of 4 bases from V and 0 bases from J, the junction contained 19 bases not matched to a gene. The CDR3 totals 20 residues. DNA for the CDR3: TGTGCCAGCAGCTCGCGGGGTCGGACAGGGGGGACCTCTTTCTCCTACGAGCAGTACTTC. Its protein product is CASSSRGRTGGTSFSYEQYF. The whole variable domain, remainder taken from reference TRBV9 and TRBJ2-7, is DSGVTQTPKHLITATGQRVTLRCSPRSGDLSVYWYQQSLDQGLQFLIQYYNGEERAKGNILERFSAQQFPDLHSELNLSSLELGDSALYFCASSSRGRTGGTSFSYEQYFGPGTRLTVT.

The chain joins TRBV29-1 to TRBJ2-1; 9 bases fit TRBD2. This CDR3 spans 13 amino acids. V shed 0 bases and J 16 bases; nucleotides not matched to a gene: 10. From germline, CDR1 is SQVTM and CDR2 ANQGSEA. This CDR3 reads CSVEDDGGRAIFF. The CDR3 nucleotides are TGCAGCGTTGAAGATGATGGCGGGAGGGCCATATTCTTC.

V gene TRBV7-9 combines with J gene TRBJ1-5; possibly TRBD1 for D (6 bases). The V gene lost 5 bases and the J gene lost 6 bases, with 14 bases spanning the gap. The germline V gene encodes CDR1 SEHNR and CDR2 FQNEAQ (reference sequence). The CDR3 length is 14 residues. For the CDR3, the DNA is TGTGCCAGCAGCCTGGGGGCTGGCGGTCAGCCCCAGCATTTT. Amino acid sequence: CASSLGAGGQPQHF.

The chain joins TRBV10-3 to TRBJ2-7; 7 nucleotides agree with TRBD1. CDR3 length: 17 residues. V was pared by 0 bases and J by 0 bases, with 8 bases of the junction left unmatched. CDR1 is ENHRY and CDR2 is SYGVKD in the germline V gene. The DNA for the CDR3 is TGTGCCATCAGTGAGTCAACCCACAGGGGTAGCTCCTACGAGCAGTACTTC. Translation gives CAISESTHRGSSYEQYF.

V gene TRBV6-5 combines with J gene TRBJ2-7; tentative D call: TRBD1 (6 bases). Germline V gene data show CDR1 as MNHEY and CDR2 as SVGAGI. Between the trimmed V and J ends, which lost 0 bases and 5 bases, there was a span of 8 bases. This CDR3 comprises 13 residues. The CDR3 region is CASSYSAGDEQYF. The CDR3 region has the DNA TGTGCCAGCAGTTACTCTGCAGGGGACGAGCAGTACTTC.

Note on this clone: Germline and junction disagree at one end, which may indicate a read error. The genes are TRBV5-6 and TRBJ2-1; no definite D call. The CDR3 has 13 amino acids. Germline V gene lookup returns CDR1 SGHDT and CDR2 YYEEEE. The CDR3 here is CAGSFGAYNEQFF. The CDR3 DNA follows: TGTGCCGGCAGCTTCGGAGCCTACAATGAGCAGTTCTTC.

The chain employs TRBV9 and TRBJ1-6, with D perhaps TRBD1 (6 bases). The V gene's germline CDR1 is SGDLS and CDR2 YYNGEE. The CDR3 is made up of 15 amino acids. V lost 0 bases to trimming and J lost 9 bases, with 13 bases between them. The CDR3 DNA reads as TGTGCCAGCAGCGTAGGACAGGTGGGCGGTTCACCCCTCCACTTT. It translates to CASSVGQVGGSPLHF. The full variable domain, its missing parts supplied by reference TRBV9 and TRBJ1-6, is DSGVTQTPKHLITATGQRVTLRCSPRSGDLSVYWYQQSLDQGLQFLIQYYNGEERAKGNILERFSAQQFPDLHSELNLSSLELGDSALYFCASSVGQVGGSPLHFGNGTRLTVT.

The chain couples TRBV7-2 to TRBJ1-6; the D is unclear. Germline V CDR1 and CDR2: SGHTA, FQGNSA. Trimming cost V 2 bases and J 9 bases, with 17 bases left between them. The CDR3 sequence is 16 residues long. CDR3 bases: TGTGCCAGCAGCTTAACGTCAACCGGACGGGGTTCACCCCTCCACTTT. Translating it yields CASSLTSTGRGSPLHF.

The chain joins TRBV5-1 to TRBJ2-5; TRBD2 aligns across 14 bases. Germline V lookup: CDR1 SGHRS, CDR2 YFSETQ. Germline trimming cut 4 bases from V and 4 bases from J; bases unmatched to any gene: 3. The CDR3 loop spans 15 amino acids. The CDR3 DNA sequence: TGCGCCAGCAGCCCGGGGACTAGCGGGAGAGAGACCCAGTACTTC. Translation: CASSPGTSGRETQYF.

This clone is called medium-sized based on its frequency. The V gene is TRBV6-6, the J gene TRBJ2-1; 8 nucleotides match TRBD1. CDR1 and CDR2 from the germline V gene are MNHNY and SVGAGI (reference sequence). The length of the CDR3 is 15 residues. The J segment lost 5 bases and the V segment lost 6 bases, leaving 9 bases of the junction unmatched. The CDR3 region is CASSSGQGSHNEQFF. DNA of the CDR3: TGTGCCAGCAGCTCCGGACAGGGCAGCCACAATGAGCAGTTCTTC.

The rearrangement links TRBV6-4 to TRBJ2-1, with D maybe TRBD1 (5 bases). CDR3 length: 14 residues. Looked up from germline, CDR1 is MRHNA and CDR2 is SNTAGT. Trimming took 6 bases from V and 7 from J, leaving 16 bases between them. The DNA for the CDR3 is TGTGCCAGCAGAAGGGGCCCCGGGTGGAATGAGCAGTTCTTC. Translated, it gives CASRRGPGWNEQFF.

The CDR3 loop is CASSFSRDRGEPQHF. The CDR3 DNA sequence: TGTGCCAGCAGCTTCAGCCGGGACAGGGGAGAGCCCCAGCATTTT. The rearrangement links TRBV5-5 to TRBJ1-5, with 10 bases that match TRBD1. J gave up 8 bases and V 2 bases, and 7 bases lay outside the gene matches. The germline gives CDR1 SGHKS, CDR2 YYEKEE (reference sequence). The CDR3 extends over 15 amino acids.

The chain uses TRBV25-1 and TRBJ1-5; 7 bases line up with TRBD1. CDR3 length: 17 residues. Unmatched junction bases numbered 16, after V lost 11 bases and J lost 0 bases. CDR1 is MGHDK and CDR2 is SYGVNS in the germline V gene. CDR3: CAPPLTGTAHSNQPQHF. For the CDR3, the DNA is TGTGCCCCCCCCCTGACCGGGACAGCCCATAGCAATCAGCCCCAGCATTTT. The entire variable domain, with the rest obtained from reference TRBV25-1 and TRBJ1-5, is as follows: EADIYQTPRYLVIGTGKKITLECSQTMGHDKMYWYQQDPGMELHLIHYSYGVNSTEKGDLSSESTVSRIRTEHFPLTLESARPSHTSQYLCAPPLTGTAHSNQPQHFGDGTRLSIL.

The chain has TRBV5-1 and TRBJ2-3; 7 bases are a match to TRBD2. In germline, CDR1 is SGHRS, CDR2 YFSETQ. The CDR3 is 14 amino acids. V was pared by 4 bases and J by 0 bases, with 2 bases of the junction left unmatched. The CDR3 DNA sequence: TGCGCCAGCAGCGCGGGGGTTAGCACAGATACGCAGTATTTT. As protein: CASSAGVSTDTQYF.

The chain joins TRBV6-4 to TRBJ2-2; D possibly corresponds to TRBD2 (6 bases). Germline CDR1 reads MRHNA; CDR2 reads SNTAGT. Trimming removed 2 bases at V and 5 bases at J, with 12 bases between. CDR3 size: 15 residues. The CDR3 DNA is TGTGCCAGCAGTGACACTGCTAGCGTAACCGGGGAGCTGTTTTTT. It specifies CASSDTASVTGELFF.

The chain employs TRBV27 and TRBJ1-1; 7 bases are a match to TRBD1. The germline gives CDR1 MNHEY, CDR2 SMNVEV (reference sequence). The CDR3 totals 14 residues. V gave up 6 bases and J gave up 1 base; unmatched junction bases: 5. The CDR3 is CASRWDSGNTEAFF. Written as DNA, the CDR3 is TGTGCCAGCAGATGGGACAGCGGGAACACTGAAGCTTTCTTT.

The genes are TRBV7-9 and TRBJ2-1, with 7 bases identical to TRBD1. Germline CDR1 and CDR2: SEHNR and FQNEAQ (reference sequence). This CDR3 region has 13 residues. After removal of 6 bases from V and 6 bases from J, the junction contained 5 bases not matched to a gene. CDR3 sequence reads: CASSSSGGNEQFF. The CDR3 bases are TGTGCCAGCAGTTCATCAGGGGGCAATGAGCAGTTCTTC. The full variable domain, in which reference TRBV7-9 and TRBJ2-1 provide the parts outside the CDR3, is DTGVSQNPRHKITKRGQNVTFRCDPISEHNRLYWYRQTLGQGPEFLTYFQNEAQLEKSRLLSDRFSAERPKGSFSTLEIQRTEQGDSAMYLCASSSSGGNEQFFGPGTRLTVL.

This chain links TRBV4-2 with TRBJ1-2; TRBD1 aligns across 9 bases. The CDR3 runs to 17 residues. V was pared by 0 bases and J by 4 bases, with 9 bases of the junction left unmatched. CDR1 and CDR2 from the germline V gene are LGHNA and YNFKEQ. The CDR3: CASSQDLRRTGAYGYTF. DNA of the CDR3: TGTGCCAGCAGCCAAGATCTTCGTCGGACAGGGGCCTATGGCTACACCTTC.

V usage is TRBV19 and J usage is TRBJ1-1; D is possibly TRBD1 (6 bases). The CDR3 spans 13 residues. Deletions cut 6 bases from V and 5 bases from J, with 13 bases between. CDR1 is LNHDA and CDR2 is SQIVND in the germline V gene (reference sequence). The CDR3 bases are TGTGCCAGTAGCGAAGGGACAATAACTGAAGCTTTCTTT. It yields the protein CASSEGTITEAFF.

The rearrangement joins TRBV15 to TRBJ2-7; D might be TRBD1 (6 bases). Trimming took off 5 bases at V and 8 bases at J, with 22 bases between the two ends. The CDR3 runs to 15 residues. Germline loops: CDR1 LNHNV, CDR2 YYDKDF (reference sequence). The CDR3, as DNA: TGTGCCACCAGCCGTCAGGGGTCCCCCTTGGGCAAGCAGTACTTC. This encodes CATSRQGSPLGKQYF.

This rearrangement joins TRBV19 to TRBJ1-2; D is unclear. This CDR3 has 17 residues. With 1 base removed from V and 3 bases from J, the gap between germline ends came to 18 bases. Germline CDR1 reads LNHDA; CDR2 reads SQIVND (reference sequence). The CDR3 loop is CASSIVLGPERHYGYTF. The DNA of the CDR3 is TGTGCCAGTAGTATAGTGCTGGGCCCCGAACGGCACTATGGCTACACCTTC.

The rearrangement joins TRBV14 to TRBJ1-1; 8 positions match TRBD1. In germline, CDR1 is SGHDN, CDR2 FVKESK. The CDR3 runs to 13 residues. Trimming took 3 bases from V and 6 from J; bases not matched to a gene: 3. The CDR3 spells CASSHGQGSEAFF. The CDR3 DNA reads as TGTGCCAGCAGCCACGGACAGGGTTCTGAAGCTTTCTTT.

The chain recombines TRBV7-9 with TRBJ2-1; D is possibly TRBD2 (6 bases). Germline lookup yields CDR1 SEHNR and CDR2 FQNEAQ (reference sequence). The CDR3 extends over 15 amino acids. Deletions cut 3 bases from V and 10 bases from J, with 19 bases between. The CDR3 here is CASSFRSRGINEQFF. In nucleotides, the CDR3 is TGTGCCAGCAGCTTCCGCAGTCGGGGGATAAACGAGCAGTTCTTC.

This chain links TRBV7-9 with TRBJ2-7, with a tentative D call TRBD2 (6 bases). The CDR3 covers 14 residues. V was clipped by 1 base and J by 3 bases, with 10 bases between them. Germline V lookup: CDR1 SEHNR, CDR2 FQNEAQ (reference sequence). CDR3 sequence: CASSLVLAHYEQYF. CDR3 nucleotide sequence: TGTGCCAGCAGCTTAGTACTAGCTCACTACGAGCAGTACTTC.

CDR3 in amino acids: CASSPPLQANTGELFF. The CDR3, as DNA: TGTGCCAGCTCACCACCGCTACAGGCCAACACCGGGGAGCTGTTTTTT. This chain uses TRBV18 with TRBJ2-2; D perhaps matches TRBD1 (5 bases). Germline lookup yields CDR1 KGHSH and CDR2 LQKENI. The CDR3 is 16 residues long. Deletions cut 0 bases from V and 2 bases from J, with 10 bases between.

The genes are TRBV5-1 and TRBJ2-1; 8 bases map to TRBD2. The germline V gene has CDR1 SGHRS and CDR2 YFSETQ. V lost 7 bases to trimming and J lost 9 bases; unmatched junction nucleotides: 9. The CDR3 runs 13 residues. The CDR3, as DNA: TGCGCCAGCGGGAATAGCGGGAAGGGTGAGCAGTTCTTC. It is translated as CASGNSGKGEQFF.

The J gene is TRBJ2-3, the V gene TRBV7-2; TRBD2 matches at 11 bases. From germline, CDR1 is SGHTA and CDR2 FQGNSA. V dropped 5 bases and J dropped 7; count of bases not matched to a gene: 14. The CDR3 totals 17 residues. DNA of the CDR3: TGTGCCAGCAGCCATGAAGCGGTAGCGGGGGGGCGAAATACGCAGTATTTT. Its protein is CASSHEAVAGGRNTQYF.

The chain couples TRBV13 to TRBJ2-7, with D possibly being TRBD1 (6 bases). With 0 bases removed from V and 2 bases from J, the gap between germline ends came to 14 bases. CDR1 and CDR2 (germline): PRHDT, FYEKMQ (reference sequence). CDR3 length: 16 amino acids. CDR3: CASSLGETGLPYEQYF. The CDR3 coding sequence is TGTGCCAGCAGCTTAGGCGAGACAGGTCTTCCCTACGAGCAGTACTTC.

V usage is TRBV5-8 and J usage is TRBJ1-2; tentative D call: TRBD1 (5 bases). From germline, CDR1 is SGHTS and CDR2 YDEGEE. V lost 0 bases, J lost 4 bases, and 7 bases lay in between. The CDR3 has 13 amino acids. The CDR3 region has the DNA TGTGCCAGCAGCTTGGGAAGGGGCTATGGCTACACCTTC. It yields the protein CASSLGRGYGYTF.

This chain uses TRBV6-5 with TRBJ2-7; no firm D call. CDR3 length: 11 residues. Trimming left V 5 bases short and J 6 bases short, with 8 bases between. The germline CDR1 and CDR2 sequences are MNHEY and SVGAGI. The CDR3 region has the DNA TGTGCCAGCAGTGACGGGTTCGAGCAGTACTTC. Its translation: CASSDGFEQYF.